This T cell receptor (beta chain) came from a study of blood T cell repertoires in COVID-19 (dated by TCRdb to about 2020). Study-wide context: Collaborator samples came from the United States, Italy and Spain and covered acute and convalescent phases of COVID-19. Samples were obtained from the ongoing ImmuneRACE study (first 160 participants) and from 1,200 or so subjects provided by 6 global collaborators. The repertoires were made available in a free public database intended to serve as a resource for research on the immune response to SARS-CoV-2. Where available, HLA class I and class II types were obtained from metadata supplied by the sample provider rather than from assay-based typing. Subjects who had been exposed to COVID-19, were actively infected with it, or had recovered from it provided the deeply sampled blood TCRbeta repertoires that made up the dataset. The prospective study material was composed of cDNA or gDNA derived from T cells, B-cell-depleted T cells, or PBMCs. Nearly every sample came with metadata listing a de-identified subject ID, COVID-19 status, age in years and sex.

Results the study describes overall, beyond this receptor: The quantity of clinical and demographic metadata differed by source and by participant and was supplied without curation.

V is reduced by 5 bases and J by 1 base, leaving a spacing of 19 bases between them. The CDR3 measures 16 amino acids from cysteine to phenylalanine. Solely the CDR3 DNA is kept, with 48 bases framed from the first base. CDR1 is given as GTSNPN and CDR2 as SVGIG, both from the germline V gene (reference sequence). Worth noting for this clone: It has no known antigen specificity. Base qualities are not provided; no much larger clone lies one nucleotide away.

The immunoSEQ Assay, a bias-controlled multiplex PCR, was used to amplify TCRbeta CDR3 regions from genomic DNA. The source study handled its data this way. The number of nucleated cells in each sample was estimated by amplification of reference gene primers within the assay. To quantify the absolute abundance of each unique TCRbeta CDR3 rearrangement, sequence reads were collapsed and filtered. Productive Simpson clonality was computed per sample as the square root of Simpson's diversity index over productive rearrangements. TCRdb provides this immuneACCESS table in a form limited to in-frame rearrangements. Some clones are lacking; in checked studies, under half of them reflect an unresolved V gene, and why the rest are absent is not known. The V and J calls and clone size are taken from that table; D and trimming were inferred from the DNA. The sample table contains over 400,000 clones; only one count was recorded for 85% to 90% of them. The ten top clones hold about 8.2% of the sample.

In Seattle, one collaborating source enrolled patients while the infection was active and tracked those patients longitudinally over the course of disease. Collaborating institutions collected whole blood in K2EDTA tubes following their own protocols. For TCRbeta analysis, collaborators shipped samples in one of three forms: frozen whole blood, isolated PBMCs, or DNA extracted from either of those sample types. The sample consisted of peripheral blood. This chain is built from TRBV30 and TRBJ2-3; the D segment could be TRBD2, given 5 matching bases. This receptor was taken from a woman aged 50 to 60 with COVID-19, enrolled during active disease. The CDR3 amino acid sequence is: CAWARGLGGGTDTQYF. At the DNA level, the sequence is TGTGCCTGGGCCCGAGGGCTAGGAGGAGGCACAGATACGCAGTATTTT.